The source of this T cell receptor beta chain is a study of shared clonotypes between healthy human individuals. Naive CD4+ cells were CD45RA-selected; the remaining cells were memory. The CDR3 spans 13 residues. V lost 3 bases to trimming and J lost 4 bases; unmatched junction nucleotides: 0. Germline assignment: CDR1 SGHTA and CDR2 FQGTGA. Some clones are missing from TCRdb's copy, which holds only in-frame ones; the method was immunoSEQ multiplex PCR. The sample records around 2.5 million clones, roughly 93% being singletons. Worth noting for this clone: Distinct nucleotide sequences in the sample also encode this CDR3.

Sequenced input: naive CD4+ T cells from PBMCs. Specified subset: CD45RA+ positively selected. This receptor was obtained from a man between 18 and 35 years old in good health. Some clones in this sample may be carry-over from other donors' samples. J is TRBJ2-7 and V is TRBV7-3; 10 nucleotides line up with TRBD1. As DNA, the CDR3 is TGTGCCAGCAGCTTGGACAGGGGGTACGAGCAGTACTTC. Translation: CASSLDRGYEQYF.